This TCR beta chain was sequenced in a study of blood T cells in healthy people across ages. Notes on the study in general: With naive T cell percentage, TCR beta diversity showed a strong correlation. Long-lived donors carried more naive CD4+ cells and greater diversity than aged donors.

The junction had 10 bases not matched to a gene; V was cut back by 3 bases and J by 11 bases. Germline lookup yields CDR1 LNHNV and CDR2 YYDKDF (reference sequence). The CDR3 loop spans 14 amino acids. A word on this clonotype: The antigen is not known.

Alongside a J-beta primer mix, a sample-barcoded 5' primer served in a second PCR lasting about 6 to 11 cycles. TCRdb reprocessed the 5' RACE reads via MiXCR and lists one record per CDR3 protein. Among over 950,000 distinct CDR3 sequences listed, roughly half were seen once. In terms of origin and age, donors were healthy Caucasian individuals from Russia aged about 6 to 90. The draw of peripheral blood yielded around 9.6 milliliters from each donor. This sequence joins TRBV15 and TRBJ2-5; 9 positions match TRBD1. The clonotype originates from a woman aged 60-70 years in good health. The sequenced sample was blood. The DNA of the CDR3 is TGTGCCACCAGCAGGGACAGGGGCGTCAATGAGCAGTACTTC. It encodes CATSRDRGVNEQYF.